The 18 T cell receptor beta chains below all came from one sample that was sequenced in a study of cytomegalovirus exposure and HLA in healthy donors (dated by TCRdb to the late 2010s). Library preparation used the immunoSEQ multiplex PCR assay. The multiplex PCR relied on a mix of 60 forward primers for TCR Vbeta segments and 13 reverse primers for TCR Jbeta segments. The source is immuneACCESS, and TCRdb retained only in-frame sequences with V and J called. Part of the clones is not carried over; for the studies checked, unresolved V genes explain less than half of this, and the remainder is unexplained. This sample is represented by about 200,000 clones; over 75% of them were singletons. The top ten hold about 2.2% of the sample. The sample comprised PBMCs. The source of these receptors is a woman in her forties or fifties in good health and CMV-seronegative.

This chain links TRBV20-1 with TRBJ1-1, with D unresolved. Between the trimmed V and J ends, which lost 1 base and 10 bases, there was a span of 10 bases. The CDR3 loop spans 11 amino acids. The germline CDR1 and CDR2 sequences are DFQATT and SNEGSKA (reference sequence). The CDR3 DNA sequence: TGCAGTGCTAGAGGCAGCGCAAGAGCTTTCTTT. The encoded protein is CSARGSARAFF.

The chain links TRBV10-3 to TRBJ2-1, with 8 positions matching TRBD1. Germline CDR1 ENHRY, CDR2 SYGVKD. The CDR3 consists of 12 residues. With 8 bases clipped from V and 8 bases from J, the junction kept 5 bases outside the gene matches. The CDR3 loop is CAIGQGPDEQFF. The DNA of the CDR3 is TGTGCCATCGGACAGGGACCGGATGAGCAGTTCTTC.

This sequence joins TRBV4-1 and TRBJ2-5, with a weak D call TRBD2 (5 bases). Matching the DNA end better, TRBJ2-7 makes the J call doubtful. Germline V gene lookup returns CDR1 MGHRA and CDR2 YSYEKL. This CDR3 region has 16 residues. The CDR3 protein is CASSQDSGGFIYEQYF. The CDR3 nucleotides read TGCGCCAGCAGCCAAGACAGCGGAGGCTTCATCTACGAGCAGTACTTC.

This chain joins TRBV27 and TRBJ2-5; 9 nucleotides line up with TRBD1. The J call may be incorrect, as the DNA end agrees better with TRBJ2-7. The CDR3 has 15 residues. The V gene's germline CDR1 is MNHEY and CDR2 SMNVEV (reference sequence). This CDR3 is CASSSGTGIPYEQYF. The CDR3 nucleotides read TGTGCCAGCAGTTCGGGGACAGGGATACCCTACGAGCAGTACTTC.

The chain has TRBV7-2 and TRBJ2-2, with D tentatively TRBD2 (5 bases). Germline values: CDR1 SGHTA, CDR2 FQGNSA. The length of the CDR3 is 16 residues. V was shortened by 5 bases and J by 0 bases, with 13 bases between the two germline ends. This CDR3 is CASSPITGTNTGELFF. As DNA, the CDR3 is TGTGCCAGCAGCCCGATTACGGGAACGAACACCGGGGAGCTGTTTTTT.

The CDR3 sequence: CASSLPTGRNQPQHF. CDR3 nucleotide sequence: TGTGCCAGCAGTTTACCGACAGGGCGCAATCAGCCCCAGCATTTT. This chain connects TRBV28 to TRBJ1-5; 7 nucleotides align to TRBD1. CDR1 and CDR2 (germline): MDHEN, SYDVKM. V gave up 2 bases and J gave up 2 bases; unmatched junction bases: 3. This CDR3 contains 15 residues.

The CDR3 region is CASSLIRNTLDQPQHF. CDR3 nucleotides: TGTGCCAGCAGCTTGATCAGGAACACACTGGATCAGCCCCAGCATTTT. The chain joins TRBV5-8 to TRBJ1-5; no clear D. V was clipped by 1 base and J by 5 bases, with 16 bases between them. Germline CDR1 reads SGHTS; CDR2 reads YDEGEE. The CDR3 runs 16 residues. Combining the CDR3 with reference TRBV5-8 and TRBJ1-5 gives the whole variable domain EAGVTQSPTHLIKTRGQQATLRCSPISGHTSVYWYQQALGLGLQFLLWYDEGEERNRGNFPPRFSGRQFPNYSSELNVNALELEDSALYLCASSLIRNTLDQPQHFGDGTRLSIL.

The V and J genes are TRBV28 and TRBJ2-1; TRBD2 matches 12 bases. Germline lookup yields CDR1 MDHEN and CDR2 SYDVKM. V lost 2 bases to trimming and J lost 7 bases; unmatched junction nucleotides: 15. The CDR3 totals 19 residues. CDR3 bases: TGTGCCAGCAGTTTAGGAGTGTTGGGTCTAGCGGGAGGGTGGAATGAGCAGTTCTTC. Translation gives CASSLGVLGLAGGWNEQFF.

Remarks on this clone: Mismatch with germline at one junction end may stem from a read error. DNA of the CDR3: TGTGCCAGCAGCCCTGTCGGGACTAGCGGGAGGTTT. Its translation: CASSPVGTSGRF. This rearrangement joins TRBV7-9 to TRBJ2-3; TRBD2 agrees at 15 bases. Germline loops: CDR1 SEHNR, CDR2 FQNEAQ (reference sequence). The CDR3 is 12 residues long. Variable domain in full (rest from reference TRBV7-9 and TRBJ2-3): DTGVSQNPRHKITKRGQNVTFRCDPISEHNRLYWYRQTLGQGPEFLTYFQNEAQLEKSRLLSDRFSAERPKGSFSTLEIQRTEQGDSAMYLCASSPVGTSGRFGPGTRLTVL.

The count of this clone is one. J is TRBJ2-1 and V is TRBV27; maybe TRBD2 (6 bases). V was shortened by 6 bases and J by 4 bases, with 16 bases between the two germline ends. The CDR3 is made up of 15 amino acids. CDR1 is MNHEY, CDR2 SMNVEV, per germline (reference sequence). CDR3 sequence: CASSQTWTKYNEQFF. The CDR3, as DNA: TGTGCCAGCAGCCAGACCTGGACTAAATACAATGAGCAGTTCTTC.

This rearrangement joins TRBV28 to TRBJ2-7; 12 bases map to TRBD2. CDR1 is MDHEN and CDR2 is SYDVKM in the germline V gene. The length of the CDR3 is 16 residues. V was clipped by 4 bases and J by 2 bases; unmatched bases: 6. CDR3 nucleotides: TGTGCCAGCAGTTCTACTAGCGGGAGGACCCCCTACGAGCAGTACTTC. Translating it yields CASSSTSGRTPYEQYF.

The rearrangement links TRBV6-5 to TRBJ2-5; D gene unclear. The assigned J gene may be wrong: the sequence end matches TRBJ2-7 better. CDR1 is MNHEY and CDR2 is SVGAGI in the germline V gene. The length of the CDR3 is 13 residues. CDR3 residues: CASSLMVAYEQYF. CDR3 coding DNA: TGTGCCAGCAGCCTAATGGTCGCCTACGAGCAGTACTTC.

This chain connects TRBV28 to TRBJ1-1; D remains unclear. Trimming left V 2 bases short and J 4 bases short, with 14 bases between. The V gene's germline CDR1 is MDHEN and CDR2 SYDVKM. This CDR3 region has 15 residues. CDR3 residues: CASSLQVNLGTEAFF. The CDR3, as DNA: TGTGCCAGCAGTTTACAGGTCAACCTGGGCACTGAAGCTTTCTTT.

This chain joins TRBV28 and TRBJ1-1; perhaps TRBD1 as D (5 bases). There are 16 residues in the CDR3. Germline V CDR1 and CDR2: MDHEN, SYDVKM. Trimming took 1 base from V and 5 from J, leaving 17 bases between them. The CDR3 coding sequence is TGTGCCAGCAGTTTATCCCTGGGAGGGGTGGGGACTGAAGCTTTCTTT. The encoded protein is CASSLSLGGVGTEAFF.

This clone was seen once. The V gene is TRBV29-1, the J gene TRBJ2-7, with TRBD2 matching 15 bases. CDR1 is SQVTM and CDR2 is ANQGSEA in the germline V gene. V was clipped by 4 bases and J by 2 bases; unmatched bases: 9. The CDR3 contains 17 residues. CDR3 in amino acids: CSVGLGLAGGDPYEQYF. The CDR3 nucleotides are TGCAGCGTTGGCCTGGGACTAGCGGGAGGCGACCCCTACGAGCAGTACTTC.

The chain has TRBV5-1 and TRBJ2-7, with 8 bases that match TRBD2. The J segment lost 3 bases and the V segment lost 0 bases, leaving 11 bases of the junction unmatched. Per germline, CDR1 SGHRS and CDR2 YFSETQ. This CDR3 comprises 17 residues. CDR3 sequence reads: CASSLVGGGRNLYEQYF. The DNA for the CDR3 is TGCGCCAGCAGCTTGGTCGGCGGGGGGCGAAACCTCTACGAGCAGTACTTC.

The chain links TRBV27 to TRBJ1-2; 9 bases agree with TRBD1. The CDR3 runs 14 residues. Germline values: CDR1 MNHEY, CDR2 SMNVEV (reference sequence). V shed 2 bases and J 8 bases; nucleotides not matched to a gene: 6. In nucleotides, the CDR3 is TGTGCCAGCAGTTTAATTTGGACAGGGGACGGCTACACCTTC. Translated: CASSLIWTGDGYTF.

The chain employs TRBV9 and TRBJ1-5; 8 bases agree with TRBD1. J was trimmed by 2 bases and V by 3 bases; bases with no gene match: 1. The CDR3 has 14 residues. CDR1 and CDR2 from the germline V gene are SGDLS and YYNGEE. The CDR3 DNA sequence: TGTGCCAGCAGCGACAGGGGGGGCAATCAGCCCCAGCATTTT. This translates into CASSDRGGNQPQHF.